The entry below gives a single T cell receptor beta chain sequence along with its context. The specificity of this receptor is unknown. Per-base qualities were not stored, and no clone one base away is much larger. The source of the sample is a study of blood T cell repertoires in COVID-19 (dated by TCRdb to 2020 to 2021). About the investigation overall: Samples covering the acute and convalescent phases of COVID-19 were provided by collaborators in the United States, Italy and Spain. The prospective study material was composed of cDNA or gDNA derived from T cells, B-cell-depleted T cells, or PBMCs. The dataset comprised deeply sampled blood TCRbeta repertoires from subjects exposed to, actively infected with, or recovered from COVID-19. The repertoires were released in a freely available public database meant as a resource for research on the immune response to SARS-CoV-2. The samples were drawn from two sources: the first 160 participants of the ongoing ImmuneRACE study, and 950 to 1,500 subjects contributed by 6 global collaborators. The sample metadata nearly always contained a de-identified subject ID, COVID-19 status, age in years and sex. HLA class I and class II types, where available, came from metadata supplied by the sample provider rather than from assay-based typing.

Participants in the prospective study were aged roughly 18 to 90 years, lived in over 20 United States geographic areas, and enrolled through a virtual design. In the prospective study, participants were assigned to cohorts based on the clinical history participants reported in a screening survey and a study questionnaire. Each participant in the prospective study had whole blood, serum and a nasopharyngeal or oropharyngeal swab collected by mobile phlebotomists. Over an approximately two-month period, participants in the prospective study had the option of providing additional blood draws and questionnaires. Prospective study blood samples were shipped either frozen or at room temperature before DNA extraction. What the research found in general, with its limitations: How much clinical and demographic metadata was included differed by source and by participant, and the metadata was provided uncurated.

The immunoSEQ Assay, a bias-controlled multiplex PCR, was used to amplify TCRbeta CDR3 regions from genomic DNA. Per the authors' processing: The number of nucleated cells in each sample was estimated from the amplification of reference gene primers within the assay. To quantify the absolute abundance of each unique TCRbeta CDR3 rearrangement, sequence reads were collapsed and filtered. For each sample, productive Simpson clonality was calculated by taking the square root of Simpson's diversity index across productive rearrangements. As stored in TCRdb, this immuneACCESS dataset retains in-frame rearrangements with V and J assigned. A fraction of the clones does not appear; measured against another copy, unresolved V genes explain less than half of the discrepancy, and the remainder lacks a known reason. For V, J and clone size, that table is used; D and trimming come from the DNA. Within this sample are approximately 250,000 clones, with just under 90% of them counted one time only. Of the sample, 4.1% is held by the ten largest clones.

The sequencing input was PBMCs or T cells enriched from blood (not recorded which). This TCR came from a woman aged 25 to 39 with acute COVID-19.

The nucleotides are TGCGCCAGCAGCTGGGACTCGAGCTCCTACAATGAGCAGTTCTTC. Its protein reads: CASSWDSSSYNEQFF. The chain is assembled from TRBV5-1 and TRBJ2-1; tentative D gene TRBD2, with 6 bases matching. Trimming costs V 3 bases and J 0 bases, and their ends lie 10 bases apart. Reading the germline V gene gives CDR1 SGHRS and CDR2 YFSETQ. The CDR3 runs 15 amino acids, cysteine and phenylalanine included. The sequence is cut down to CDR3 DNA, 45 bases in frame from base 1.